The source of this TCR beta chain is a study of T cell responses to AZD1222 COVID-19 vaccine. Findings and caveats of the study: Females made up more of the donors, who were largely white British, and clonal diversity may have come out too low.

Using immunoSEQ multiplex PCR, the repertoire was profiled, and TCRdb retains in-frame clones only, with some absent. The repertoire has about 92,000 clones, approximately 87% of them found once; the top ten carry about 3%. With respect to this clone: No antigen is known for it. Relative to the germline gene, one junction end is altered; a read error may explain this.

The clonotype originates from an adult in good health. Sequences were derived from peripheral blood, sampled on day 0 of AZD1222 vaccination.

The CDR3 protein is CASSVDSNEKLFF. The CDR3 DNA is TGTGCCAGCAGCGTAGACAGCAATGAGAAACTGTTTTTT. V and J are TRBV9 and TRBJ1-4; D not certain. This CDR3 has 13 residues. Germline assignment: CDR1 SGDLS and CDR2 YYNGEE.